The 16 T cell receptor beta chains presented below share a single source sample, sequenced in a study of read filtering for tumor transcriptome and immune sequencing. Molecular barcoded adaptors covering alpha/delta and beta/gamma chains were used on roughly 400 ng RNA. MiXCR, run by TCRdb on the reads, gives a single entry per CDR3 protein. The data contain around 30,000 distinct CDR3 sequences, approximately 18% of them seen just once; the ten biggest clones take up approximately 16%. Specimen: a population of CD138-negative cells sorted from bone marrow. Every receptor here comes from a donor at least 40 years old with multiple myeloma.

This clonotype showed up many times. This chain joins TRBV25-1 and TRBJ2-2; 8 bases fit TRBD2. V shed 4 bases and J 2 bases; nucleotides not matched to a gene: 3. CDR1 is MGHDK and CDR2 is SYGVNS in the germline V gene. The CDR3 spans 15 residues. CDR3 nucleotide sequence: TGTGCCAGCAGTGCGGGGGGGTATAACACCGGGGAGCTGTTTTTT. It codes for CASSAGGYNTGELFF.

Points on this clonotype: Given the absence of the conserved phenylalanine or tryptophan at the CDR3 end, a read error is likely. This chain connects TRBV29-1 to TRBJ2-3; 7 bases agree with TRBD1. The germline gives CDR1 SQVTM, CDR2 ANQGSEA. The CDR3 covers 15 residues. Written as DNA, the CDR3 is TGCAGCGCCAAGACAGGGCTGCTCGGCACGGATACGCAGTATCTT. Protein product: CSAKTGLLGTDTQYL.

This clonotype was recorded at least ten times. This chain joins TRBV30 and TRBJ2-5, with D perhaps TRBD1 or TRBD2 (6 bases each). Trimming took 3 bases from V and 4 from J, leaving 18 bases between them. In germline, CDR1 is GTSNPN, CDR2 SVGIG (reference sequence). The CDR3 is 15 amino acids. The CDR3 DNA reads TGTGCCTGGAGGGAAAATCCGGGGGCGGGAGAGACCCAGTACTTC. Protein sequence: CAWRENPGAGETQYF.

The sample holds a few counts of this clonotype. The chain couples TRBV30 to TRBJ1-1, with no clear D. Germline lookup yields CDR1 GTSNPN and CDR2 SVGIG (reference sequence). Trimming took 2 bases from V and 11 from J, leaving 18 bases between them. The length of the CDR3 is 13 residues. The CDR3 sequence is CAWSTRAQGRAFF. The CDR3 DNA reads TGTGCCTGGAGTACCCGGGCCCAAGGTAGGGCTTTCTTT. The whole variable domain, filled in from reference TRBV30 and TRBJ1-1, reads SQTIHQWPATLVQPVGSPLSLECTVEGTSNPNLYWYRQAAGRGLQLLFYSVGIGQISSEVPQNLSASRPQDRQFILSSKKLLLSDSGFYLCAWSTRAQGRAFFGQGTRLTVV.

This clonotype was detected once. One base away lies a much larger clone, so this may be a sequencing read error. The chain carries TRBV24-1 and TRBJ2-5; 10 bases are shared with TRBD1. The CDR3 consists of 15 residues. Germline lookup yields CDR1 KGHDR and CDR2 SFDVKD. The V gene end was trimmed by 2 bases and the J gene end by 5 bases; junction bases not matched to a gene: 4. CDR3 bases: TGTGCCACCAGTGATTGGGACAGGGGTTCCGAGACCCAGTACTTC. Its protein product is CATSDWDRGSETQYF.

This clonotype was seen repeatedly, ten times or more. In DNA, the CDR3 is TGCAGCGTTGCCGCCGGGACAGCCACAGATACGCAGTATTTT. The encoded protein is CSVAAGTATDTQYF. The chain has TRBV29-1 and TRBJ2-3, with 7 bases aligning to TRBD1. The CDR3 extends over 14 amino acids. Germline V gives CDR1 SQVTM, CDR2 ANQGSEA. Unmatched junction bases numbered 6, after V lost 4 bases and J lost 2 bases.

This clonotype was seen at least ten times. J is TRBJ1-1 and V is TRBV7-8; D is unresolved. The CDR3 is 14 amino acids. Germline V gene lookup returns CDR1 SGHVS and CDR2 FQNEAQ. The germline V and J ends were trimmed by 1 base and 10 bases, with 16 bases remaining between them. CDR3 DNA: TGTGCCAGCAGCTTAGGGGGTCTGCCCCCGATAGCTTTCTTT. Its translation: CASSLGGLPPIAFF.

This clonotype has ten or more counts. Here the CDR3 reads CATSRGSEVTGELFF. CDR3 in DNA: TGTGCCACCAGCAGGGGCTCCGAGGTGACCGGGGAGCTGTTTTTT. This chain uses TRBV24-1 with TRBJ2-2, with a tentative D call TRBD1 (6 bases). The ends were cut back, 7 bases at V and 5 bases at J, with 16 bases in the middle. Germline assignment: CDR1 KGHDR and CDR2 SFDVKD. This CDR3 comprises 15 residues.

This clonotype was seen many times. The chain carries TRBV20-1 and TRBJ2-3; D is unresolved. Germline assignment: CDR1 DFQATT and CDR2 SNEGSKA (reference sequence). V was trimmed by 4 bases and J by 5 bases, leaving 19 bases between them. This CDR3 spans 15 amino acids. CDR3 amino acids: CSAIRRASVIDTQYF. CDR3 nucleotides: TGCAGTGCTATTCGTAGGGCAAGCGTGATAGATACGCAGTATTTT.

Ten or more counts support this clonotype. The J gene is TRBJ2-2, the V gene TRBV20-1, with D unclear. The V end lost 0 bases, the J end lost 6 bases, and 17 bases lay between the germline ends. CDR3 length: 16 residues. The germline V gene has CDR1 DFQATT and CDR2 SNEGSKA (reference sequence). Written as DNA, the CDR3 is TGCAGTGCTAGAGATTTCACGGGTGGGTTGGCCGGGGAGCTGTTTTTT. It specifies CSARDFTGGLAGELFF.

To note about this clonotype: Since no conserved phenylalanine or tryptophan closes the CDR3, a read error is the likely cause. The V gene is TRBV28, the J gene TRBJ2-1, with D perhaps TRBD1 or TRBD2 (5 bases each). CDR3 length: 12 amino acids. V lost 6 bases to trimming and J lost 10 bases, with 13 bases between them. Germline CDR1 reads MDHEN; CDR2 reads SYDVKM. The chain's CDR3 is CASSPVRDEQFL. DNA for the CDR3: TGTGCCAGCAGCCCAGTTCGGGACGAGCAGTTCCTC.

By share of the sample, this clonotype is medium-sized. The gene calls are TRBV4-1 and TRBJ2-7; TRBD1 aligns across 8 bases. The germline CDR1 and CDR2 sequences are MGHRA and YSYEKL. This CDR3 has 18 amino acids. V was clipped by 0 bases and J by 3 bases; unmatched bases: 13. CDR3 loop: CASSQDPQGVSPVYEQYF. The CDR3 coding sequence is TGCGCCAGCAGCCAAGATCCACAGGGGGTGAGTCCGGTCTACGAGCAGTACTTC.

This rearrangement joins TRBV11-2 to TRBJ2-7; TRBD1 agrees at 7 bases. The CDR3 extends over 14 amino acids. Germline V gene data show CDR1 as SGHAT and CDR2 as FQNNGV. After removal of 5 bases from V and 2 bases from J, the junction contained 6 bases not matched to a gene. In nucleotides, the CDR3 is TGTGCCAGCAGCCCATTTGACAGGGCCTACGAGCAGTACTTC. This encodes CASSPFDRAYEQYF.

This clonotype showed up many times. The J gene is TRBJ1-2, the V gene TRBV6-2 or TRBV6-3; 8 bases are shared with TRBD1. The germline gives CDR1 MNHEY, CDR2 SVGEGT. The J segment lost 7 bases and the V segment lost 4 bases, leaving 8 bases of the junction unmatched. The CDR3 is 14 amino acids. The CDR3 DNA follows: TGTGCCAGCAGTTGGCCCCCGGACAGGGTTGGCTACACCTTC. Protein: CASSWPPDRVGYTF.

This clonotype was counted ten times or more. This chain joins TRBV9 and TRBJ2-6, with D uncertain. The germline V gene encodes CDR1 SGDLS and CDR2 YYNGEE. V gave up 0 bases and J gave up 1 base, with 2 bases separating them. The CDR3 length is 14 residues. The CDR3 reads CASSVESGANVLTF. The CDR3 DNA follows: TGTGCCAGCAGCGTAGAGTCTGGGGCCAACGTCCTGACTTTC.

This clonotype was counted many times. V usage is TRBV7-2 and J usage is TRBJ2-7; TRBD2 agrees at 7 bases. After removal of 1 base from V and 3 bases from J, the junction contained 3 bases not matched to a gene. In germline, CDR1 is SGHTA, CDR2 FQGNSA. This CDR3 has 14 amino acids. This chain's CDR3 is CASSLGGGLYEQYF. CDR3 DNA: TGTGCCAGCAGCTTAGGGGGAGGGCTCTACGAGCAGTACTTC.